This T cell receptor beta chain was captured in a study of blood T cell repertoires in COVID-19 (dated by TCRdb to the early 2020s). Background for the entire study: Collaborator samples came from the United States, Italy and Spain and covered acute and convalescent phases of COVID-19. A freely available public database, intended as a resource for researchers studying the immune response to SARS-CoV-2, is where the repertoires were released. HLA class I and class II types, where available, came from metadata supplied by the sample provider rather than from assay-based typing. The material from the prospective study consisted of cDNA or gDNA derived from T cells, B-cell-depleted T cells, or PBMCs. The samples were drawn from two sources: the first 160 participants of the ongoing ImmuneRACE study, and fewer than 1,500 subjects contributed by 6 global collaborators. A de-identified subject ID, COVID-19 status, age in years and sex were almost always included in the sample metadata. Deeply sampled blood TCRbeta repertoires from subjects exposed to, actively infected with, or recovered from COVID-19 were included in the dataset. Broader findings and caveats from the paper: The amount of clinical and demographic metadata varied by source and participant and was provided uncurated.

TCRbeta CDR3 regions were amplified from genomic DNA using the immunoSEQ Assay, a bias-controlled multiplex PCR. As for the original processing: Nucleated cell counts per sample were estimated from amplification of reference gene primers within the assay. To quantify the absolute abundance of each unique TCRbeta CDR3 rearrangement, sequence reads were collapsed and filtered. Productive Simpson clonality was computed per sample as the square root of Simpson's diversity index over productive rearrangements. The clones in this table, taken by TCRdb from immuneACCESS, are in-frame only. Not every clone is retained; where verified, under half of the shortfall comes from an unresolved V gene, and the cause of the rest is unknown. That table gives V, J and clone size, and the DNA gave D and trimming. A total of 350,000 to 450,000 clones appear in this sample, approximately 93% of them only once. In total, the top ten clones hold roughly 0.9% of the sample.

In its sample, this clone was seen a few times. What antigen it recognizes has not been identified. No qualities accompany the bases; no much larger clone lies one base away. Participants in the prospective study were enrolled through a virtual design, were aged about 18 to 89 years, and lived in 24 United States geographic areas. In the prospective study, cohorts were assigned on the basis of participant-reported clinical history obtained from a screening survey and a study questionnaire. Exposed participants were defined as having been in contact with someone with a PCR-confirmed or clinician-diagnosed COVID-19 case within 2 weeks of study entry. Mobile phlebotomists in the prospective study collected whole blood, serum and a nasopharyngeal or oropharyngeal swab from every participant. Over an approximately two-month period, participants in the prospective study had the option of providing additional blood draws and questionnaires. Blood samples from the prospective study were shipped frozen or at room temperature prior to DNA extraction.

CDR1 and CDR2, per the germline V gene, are SNHLY and FYNNEI. The junction carries 11 bases between V and J, which are trimmed by 10 bases and 2 bases respectively. The CDR3 measures 13 amino acids from cysteine to phenylalanine. Solely the CDR3 DNA is kept, with 39 bases framed from the first base. This sequence uses TRBV2 and TRBJ2-2, with the D segment identity uncertain. This receptor was identified in a woman aged 40 to 50 who had been exposed to COVID-19. Material for sequencing was PBMCs or T cells enriched from blood (not recorded which). This receptor carries the CDR3 CATLGTNTGELFF. The base sequence is TGTGCCACCCTAGGCACTAACACCGGGGAGCTGTTTTTT.